This TCR beta chain is from a study of shared clonotypes between healthy human individuals. Study outcomes and limitations: Expectations were that clonotype sharing among donors would be affected by sequencing depth. Sampling included only blood; tissue repertoires likely differ. Naive CD4 clonotypes overlapped across a handful of donors at about 5.2%.

The investigators split CD4+ cells into a CD45RA+ naive subset and a CD45RA-negative memory subset. The CDR3 contains 12 residues. Trimming removed 5 bases from V and 7 bases from J, with 13 bases in between. Germline-derived CDR1 and CDR2 are SGDLS and YYNGEE. TCRdb's copy holds only in-frame clones and misses some; the assay was immunoSEQ multiplex PCR. The profile shows about 640,000 clones, approximately 79% of them singletons. Worth noting for this clone: Its antigen is as yet unknown.

The sequenced material came from memory CD4+ T cells sorted from blood. Subset of the sample: CD45RA-negative fraction. The sequence was obtained from a woman aged 25 to 39 in good health. V usage is TRBV9 and J usage is TRBJ2-7; no reliable D call. CDR3 in DNA: TGTGCCAGCAGAGATCAATTGGGGGAGCAGTACTTC. Amino acids: CASRDQLGEQYF. Using reference TRBV9 and TRBJ2-7 for the parts outside the CDR3, the full variable domain is DSGVTQTPKHLITATGQRVTLRCSPRSGDLSVYWYQQSLDQGLQFLIQYYNGEERAKGNILERFSAQQFPDLHSELNLSSLELGDSALYFCASRDQLGEQYFGPGTRLTVT.